A selection of T cell receptor beta chains follows, all from one sample in a study of OX40 agonist ivuxolimab in advanced cancers. The method was immunoSEQ multiplex PCR; TCRdb's version includes in-frame clones alone and lacks a portion of them. The sample has tens of thousands of clones, more than 75% seen once. Sequences were derived from CD4+ or CD8+ T cells sorted from blood, sampled in a trial of the OX40 agonist ivuxolimab. These receptors originate from an adult with an advanced solid tumor such as melanoma, head and neck, liver or kidney cancer. The CDR3 runs from the conserved cysteine through the conserved F or W. Each record gives: D gene, clone size, V gene, J gene, CDR3 protein, CDR3 DNA. D genes are given only for firm matches. Only part of the rows carry a size: once, few, many, or a class if the clone is expanded.

>TRBD1|few|TRBV6-6|TRBJ1-5
CASQPTGTGNQPQHF
TGTGCCAGCCAACCAACCGGGACAGGGAATCAGCCCCAGCATTTT
>.|.|TRBV28|TRBJ2-2
CASSRSRNGELFF
TGTGCCAGCAGCCGCTCGAGGAACGGGGAGCTGTTTTTT
>.|once|TRBV5-6|TRBJ2-6
CASSLGPSGANVLTF
TGTGCCAGCAGCTTAGGGCCTTCTGGGGCCAACGTCCTGACTTTC
>.|.|TRBV5-8|TRBJ2-5
CASSLEGETQYF
TGTGCCAGCAGCTTGGAAGGGGAGACCCAGTACTTC
>.|.|TRBV4-2|TRBJ1-1
CASSPPRGRVNTEAFF
TGTGCCAGCAGCCCTCCCCGGGGCAGGGTGAACACTGAAGCTTTCTTT
>TRBD1|.|TRBV9|TRBJ2-1
CASSTSGTGFNEQFF
TGTGCCAGCAGTACCTCCGGGACAGGTTTTAATGAGCAGTTCTTC
>.|.|TRBV2|TRBJ2-5
CASSEAGQLQETQYF
TGTGCCAGCAGTGAAGCGGGGCAGCTCCAAGAGACCCAGTACTTC
>TRBD2|.|TRBV29-1|TRBJ2-1
CSGRTSGGHEQFF
TGCAGCGGTAGGACTAGCGGGGGTCATGAGCAGTTCTTC
>.|.|TRBV19|TRBJ2-7
CASQKDGWAYEQYF
TGTGCCAGTCAGAAAGACGGATGGGCCTACGAGCAGTACTTC
>.|.|TRBV9|TRBJ2-7
CASSVGASVSYEQYF
TGTGCCAGCAGCGTAGGGGCTAGCGTCTCCTACGAGCAGTACTTC